The 10 T cell receptor beta chains presented below share a single source sample, sequenced in a study of tumor-infiltrating lymphocytes in primary liver carcinoma. cDNA specific to TCR beta was made from around 530 ng of total RNA, with a constant-region primer employed for priming. Modified slightly, ARM-PCR produced TCR beta libraries over three nested multiplex PCR rounds. It was with TRBV1-TRBV30 forward primers and a C-beta reverse primer that the first two PCR rounds were run, at around 10 cycles each. TCRdb recomputed calls from the multiplex PCR reads with MiXCR, one row per CDR3 protein. Among approximately 40,000 distinct CDR3 sequences listed, roughly 73% were seen once. Co-extracting RNA and DNA was done with 20-30 mg of unsorted bulk tissue as input. The sequenced sample consisted of liver tumor tissue from sampling region 2. Subset defined: tumor region T2, inferior pole. The receptors come from a man aged 35 to 55 with primary liver carcinoma and hepatitis B virus infection.

The chain recombines TRBV13 with TRBJ2-7; no clear D. The CDR3 length is 13 residues. Trimming pared 10 bases from V and 1 base from J, leaving 14 bases between. Germline V gene lookup returns CDR1 PRHDT and CDR2 FYEKMQ (reference sequence). The DNA for the CDR3 is TGTGCCAACAGTTTAGGGTCATCCTACGAGCAGTACTTC. Translating gives CANSLGSSYEQYF.

A word on this clonotype: The conserved phenylalanine or tryptophan normally closing the CDR3 is absent here, so this likely arose from a read error. This sequence joins TRBV4-2 and TRBJ1-5; D perhaps matches TRBD1 (6 bases). The CDR3 has 15 amino acids. Germline CDR1 reads LGHNA; CDR2 reads YNFKEQ. CDR3 residues: CASSQEGQGSQLQHL. CDR3 in DNA: TGTGCCAGCAGTCAAGAGGGCCAGGGGAGTCAGCTCCAGCATTTG.

About this clonotype: A much larger clone sits a single nucleotide away, making a read error possible. The CDR3 reads CASSPQGPPFNEQFF. CDR3 in DNA: TGTGCCAGCTCACCACAGGGGCCCCCCTTCAATGAGCAGTTCTTC. This rearrangement joins TRBV18 to TRBJ2-1, with a possible D match to TRBD1 (5 bases). V shed 1 base and J shed 6 bases, with 13 bases lying between them. The CDR3 contains 15 residues. The V gene's germline CDR1 is KGHSH and CDR2 LQKENI.

This chain joins TRBV5-1 and TRBJ1-3, with 7 bases fitting TRBD1. Germline V lookup: CDR1 SGHRS, CDR2 YFSETQ. The V and J ends lost 0 bases and 4 bases, in that order; junction bases with no gene match: 10. The CDR3 spans 17 residues. The CDR3 nucleotides are TGCGCCAGCAGCTTGGAGGGTCAGGGGGGAGCAGGAAACACCATATATTTT. Translation gives CASSLEGQGGAGNTIYF.

A note on this clonotype: One junction end does not reproduce the germline sequence, and a read error may be involved. The chain is built from TRBV6-5 and TRBJ2-7; the D gene is possibly TRBD1 (6 bases). There are 16 residues in the CDR3. The germline V gene has CDR1 MNHEY and CDR2 SVGAGI. The CDR3 region is CASSYGGRGHTHEQYF. CDR3 DNA: TGTGCTAGCAGTTACGGAGGCAGGGGACATACTCACGAGCAGTACTTC.

With respect to this clonotype: Relative to the germline gene, one junction end is altered; a read error may explain this. V usage is TRBV5-6 and J usage is TRBJ2-2, with no clear D. The germline V gene has CDR1 SGHDT and CDR2 YYEEEE. The CDR3 contains 16 residues. The CDR3 is CAISLRLGTNTGELFF. The CDR3 DNA follows: TGTGCCATCAGCCTGCGTCTAGGTACGAACACCGGGGAGCTGTTTTTT.

This clonotype was counted many times. The V and J genes are TRBV7-3 and TRBJ2-7, with D possibly called TRBD1 or TRBD2 (6 bases each). This CDR3 region has 13 residues. V lost 2 bases and J 6 bases, leaving 11 bases between the germline ends. CDR1 and CDR2 from the germline V gene are SGHTA and FQGTGA. The CDR3 coding sequence is TGTGCCAGCAGCTTAGGAGGGGGGACCGAGCAGTACTTC. Its protein product is CASSLGGGTEQYF. The whole variable domain, remainder taken from reference TRBV7-3 and TRBJ2-7, is GAGVSQTPSNKVTEKGKYVELRCDPISGHTALYWYRQSLGQGPEFLIYFQGTGAADDSGLPNDRFFAVRPEGSVSTLKIQRTERGDSAVYLCASSLGGGTEQYFGPGTRLTVT.

Within the sample, this clonotype is medium-sized. The V and J genes are TRBV11-2 and TRBJ2-1; 12 nucleotides match TRBD2. The CDR3 has 14 amino acids. Looked up from germline, CDR1 is SGHAT and CDR2 is FQNNGV. After removal of 0 bases from V and 15 bases from J, the junction contained 6 bases not matched to a gene. This chain's CDR3 is CASSLDTSGRSLFF. CDR3 sequence (DNA): TGTGCCAGCAGCTTAGATACTAGCGGGAGGTCTCTGTTCTTC.

To note about this clonotype: The germline gene is not matched at one end of the junction; a read error may be the cause. The chain uses TRBV6-1 and TRBJ2-1; 8 nucleotides line up with TRBD2. The V gene's germline CDR1 is MNHNS and CDR2 SASEGT. The CDR3 has 14 amino acids. CDR3 residues: CAHWSGRAVNEHFF. The CDR3 nucleotides read TGTGCCCACTGGTCCGGGAGGGCCGTCAACGAGCACTTCTTC.

Regarding this clonotype: Since the CDR3 does not end with the conserved phenylalanine or tryptophan, this likely comes from a read error. The chain recombines TRBV11-3 with TRBJ1-1, with D uncertain. The CDR3 consists of 13 residues. CDR1 is SGHNT and CDR2 is YENEEA in the germline V gene. CDR3 protein: CASSTGLNTEAFS. DNA of the CDR3: TGCGCCAGCAGCACGGGTTTGAACACTGAAGCTTTCTCT.